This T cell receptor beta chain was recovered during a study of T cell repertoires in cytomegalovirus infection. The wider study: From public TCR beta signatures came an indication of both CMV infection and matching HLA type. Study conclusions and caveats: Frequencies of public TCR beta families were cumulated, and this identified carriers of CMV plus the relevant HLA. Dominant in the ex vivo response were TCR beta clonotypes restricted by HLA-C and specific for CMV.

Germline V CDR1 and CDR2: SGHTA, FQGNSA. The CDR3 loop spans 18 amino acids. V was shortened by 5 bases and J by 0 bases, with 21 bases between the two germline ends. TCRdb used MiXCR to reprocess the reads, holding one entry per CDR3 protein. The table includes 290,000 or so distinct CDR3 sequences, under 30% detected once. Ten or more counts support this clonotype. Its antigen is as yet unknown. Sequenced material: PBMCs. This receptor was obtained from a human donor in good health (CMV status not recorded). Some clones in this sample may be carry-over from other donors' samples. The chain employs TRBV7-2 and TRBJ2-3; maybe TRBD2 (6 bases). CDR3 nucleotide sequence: TGTGCCAGCAGCAAGCAGCCGGGACTCGAGTCTAGCACAGATACGCAGTATTTT. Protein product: CASSKQPGLESSTDTQYF.